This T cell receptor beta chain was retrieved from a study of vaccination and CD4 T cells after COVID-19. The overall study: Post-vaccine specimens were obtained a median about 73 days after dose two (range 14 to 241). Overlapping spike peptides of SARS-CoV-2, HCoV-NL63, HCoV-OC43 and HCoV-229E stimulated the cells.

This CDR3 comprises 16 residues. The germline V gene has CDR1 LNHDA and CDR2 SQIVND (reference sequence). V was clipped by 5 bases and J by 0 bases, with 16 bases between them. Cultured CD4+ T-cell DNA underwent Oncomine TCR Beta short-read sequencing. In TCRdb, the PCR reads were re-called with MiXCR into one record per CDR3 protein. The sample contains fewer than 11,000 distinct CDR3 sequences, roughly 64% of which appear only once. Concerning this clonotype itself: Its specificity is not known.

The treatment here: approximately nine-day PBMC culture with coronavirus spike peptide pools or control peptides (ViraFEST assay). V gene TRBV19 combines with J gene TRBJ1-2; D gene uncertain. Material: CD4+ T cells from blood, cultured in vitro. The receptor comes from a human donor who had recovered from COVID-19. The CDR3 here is CASSGTGRYSNYGYTF. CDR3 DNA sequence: TGTGCCAGTAGTGGTACGGGCCGCTATTCTAACTATGGCTACACCTTC.